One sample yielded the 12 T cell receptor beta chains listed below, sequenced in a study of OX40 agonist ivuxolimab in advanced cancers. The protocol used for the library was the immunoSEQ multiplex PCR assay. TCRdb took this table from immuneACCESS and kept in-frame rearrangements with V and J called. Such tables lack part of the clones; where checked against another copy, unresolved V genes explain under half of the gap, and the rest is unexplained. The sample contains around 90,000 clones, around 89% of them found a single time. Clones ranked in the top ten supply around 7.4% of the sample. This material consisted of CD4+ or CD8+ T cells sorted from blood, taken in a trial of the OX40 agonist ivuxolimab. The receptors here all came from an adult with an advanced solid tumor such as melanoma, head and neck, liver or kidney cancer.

The CDR3 coding sequence is TGTGCCAGCAGTCCCCTTGGAGGTTTAGCCAAAAACATTCAGTACTTC. Protein: CASSPLGGLAKNIQYF. The rearrangement links TRBV27 to TRBJ2-4, with D possibly TRBD2 on 5 matching bases. The CDR3 spans 16 residues. The germline V gene has CDR1 MNHEY and CDR2 SMNVEV (reference sequence). The V end was cut by 5 bases, the J end by 0 bases, with 14 bases between.

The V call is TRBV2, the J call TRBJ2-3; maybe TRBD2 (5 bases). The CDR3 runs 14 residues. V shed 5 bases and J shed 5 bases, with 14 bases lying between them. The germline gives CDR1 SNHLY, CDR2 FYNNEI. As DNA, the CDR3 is TGTGCCAGCAGTCTGACTACTAGTGGAGATACGCAGTATTTT. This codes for CASSLTTSGDTQYF.

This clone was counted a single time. This chain's CDR3 is CATSRTWGGDTQYF. The CDR3 DNA reads as TGTGCCACCAGCAGAACGTGGGGAGGGGATACGCAGTATTTT. This chain uses TRBV15 with TRBJ2-3; 7 positions agree with TRBD2. V was pared by 2 bases and J by 6 bases, with 5 bases of the junction left unmatched. The germline V gene encodes CDR1 LNHNV and CDR2 YYDKDF (reference sequence). The CDR3 runs to 14 residues.

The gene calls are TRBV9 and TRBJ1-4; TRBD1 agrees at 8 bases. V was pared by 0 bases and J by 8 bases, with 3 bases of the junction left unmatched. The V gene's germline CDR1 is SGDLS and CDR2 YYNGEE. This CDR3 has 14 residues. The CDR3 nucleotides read TGTGCCAGCAGCGTAGGACAGGGGAAGGAAAAACTGTTTTTT. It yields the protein CASSVGQGKEKLFF. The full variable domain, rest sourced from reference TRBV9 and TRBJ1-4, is DSGVTQTPKHLITATGQRVTLRCSPRSGDLSVYWYQQSLDQGLQFLIQYYNGEERAKGNILERFSAQQFPDLHSELNLSSLELGDSALYFCASSVGQGKEKLFFGSGTQLSVL.

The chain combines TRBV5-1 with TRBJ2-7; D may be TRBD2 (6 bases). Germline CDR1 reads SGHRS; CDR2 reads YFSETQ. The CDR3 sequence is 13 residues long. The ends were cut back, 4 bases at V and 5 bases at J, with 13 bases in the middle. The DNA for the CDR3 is TGCGCCAGCAGCCAAGGCGGGAATAACGAGCAGTACTTC. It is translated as CASSQGGNNEQYF.

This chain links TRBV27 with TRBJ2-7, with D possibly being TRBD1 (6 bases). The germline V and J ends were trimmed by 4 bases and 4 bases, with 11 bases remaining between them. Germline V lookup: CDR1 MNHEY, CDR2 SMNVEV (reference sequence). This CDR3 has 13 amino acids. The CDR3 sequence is CASSYRVIYEQYF. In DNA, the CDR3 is TGTGCCAGCAGTTACAGGGTTATTTACGAGCAGTACTTC.

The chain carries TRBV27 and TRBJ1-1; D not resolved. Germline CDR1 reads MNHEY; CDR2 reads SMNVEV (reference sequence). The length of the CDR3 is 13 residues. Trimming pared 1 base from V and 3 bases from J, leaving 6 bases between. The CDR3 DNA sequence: TGTGCCAGCAGTTTATTTGGGTACACTGAAGCTTTCTTT. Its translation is CASSLFGYTEAFF.

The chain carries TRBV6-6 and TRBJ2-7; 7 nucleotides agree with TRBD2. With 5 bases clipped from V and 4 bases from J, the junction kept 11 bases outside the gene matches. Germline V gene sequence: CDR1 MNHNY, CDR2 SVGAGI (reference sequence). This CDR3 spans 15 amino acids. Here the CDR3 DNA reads TGTGCCAGCAGTACCCCACGAGCGGGACTTTACGAGCAGTACTTC. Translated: CASSTPRAGLYEQYF.

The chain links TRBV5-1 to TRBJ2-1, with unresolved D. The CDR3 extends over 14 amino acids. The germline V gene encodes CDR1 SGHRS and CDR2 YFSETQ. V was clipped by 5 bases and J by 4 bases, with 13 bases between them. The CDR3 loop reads CASSSSSDYNEQFF. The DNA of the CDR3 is TGCGCCAGCAGTTCAAGCTCGGATTACAATGAGCAGTTCTTC.

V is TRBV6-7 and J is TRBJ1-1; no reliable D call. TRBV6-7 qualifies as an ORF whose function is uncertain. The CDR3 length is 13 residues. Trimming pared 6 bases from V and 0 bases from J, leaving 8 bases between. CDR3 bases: TGTGCCAGCAGGCTCAGAATGAACACTGAAGCTTTCTTT. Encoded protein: CASRLRMNTEAFF.

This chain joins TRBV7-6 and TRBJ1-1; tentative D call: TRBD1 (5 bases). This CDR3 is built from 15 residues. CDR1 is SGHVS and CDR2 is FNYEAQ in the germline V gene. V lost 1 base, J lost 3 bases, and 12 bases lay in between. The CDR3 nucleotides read TGTGCCAGCAGCTTAGAGCGGGGCGGCGACACTGAAGCTTTCTTT. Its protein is CASSLERGGDTEAFF.

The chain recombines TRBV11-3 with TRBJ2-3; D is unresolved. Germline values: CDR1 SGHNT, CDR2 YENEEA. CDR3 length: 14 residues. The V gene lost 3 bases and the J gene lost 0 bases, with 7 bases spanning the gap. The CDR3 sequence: CASSFWASTDTQYF. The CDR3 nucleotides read TGTGCCAGCAGCTTTTGGGCTAGCACAGATACGCAGTATTTT.